This TCR beta chain was identified in a study of CD8+ T cells in alopecia areata. CDR1 and CDR2 (germline): SGHTA, FQGNSA. The CDR3 is made up of 15 amino acids. The ends lost 4 bases at V and 6 bases at J; junction bases unmatched: 6. Sample treatment: oral pan-JAK inhibitor, 5-10 mg twice daily. Investigators isolated RNA and reverse transcribed it into cDNA to act as the sequencing template. The table came from immunoSEQ multiplex PCR; TCRdb's copy has only in-frame clones and leaves some out. The sample consists of a few hundred thousand clones, 43% of them appearing once. This clone showed up just a few times.

V gene TRBV7-2 combines with J gene TRBJ2-7; 13 nucleotides line up with TRBD2. The sample consisted of CD4+ T cells sorted from blood, taken at roughly week 38, from a patient treated with tofacitinib. This receptor was obtained from a human donor with alopecia areata. Written as DNA, the CDR3 is TGTGCCAGCAGCTATCGGACTAGCGGGAGCTCCGAGCAGTACTTC. It codes for CASSYRTSGSSEQYF.